Below are 9 T cell receptor beta chains sequenced from a single sample in a study of shared clonotypes between healthy human individuals. Clones were read by immunoSEQ multiplex PCR, and TCRdb kept only the in-frame ones, dropping some. The sample lists 2 million to 2.5 million clones; just over 90% were seen once. The sequenced material came from naive CD4+ T cells from PBMCs. The subset: CD45RA+ positively selected. The receptor set was obtained from a man aged 18 to 30 in good health. Some clones in this sample may be carry-over from other donors' samples.

In this sample, this clone turned up a few times. This rearrangement joins TRBV30 to TRBJ1-2; D is possibly TRBD1 (5 bases). CDR3 length equals 13 residues. V lost 5 bases, J lost 3 bases, and 13 bases lay in between. In germline, CDR1 is GTSNPN, CDR2 SVGIG (reference sequence). The CDR3 loop is CAWAPDTDYGYTF. The CDR3 DNA is TGTGCCTGGGCCCCGGACACTGACTATGGCTACACCTTC.

Concerning this clone: In the same sample, other DNA sequences code for this CDR3. This chain joins TRBV7-2 and TRBJ2-3; no firm D call. Germline assignment: CDR1 SGHTA and CDR2 FQGNSA. The V and J ends lost 3 bases and 0 bases respectively, with 4 bases between them. The CDR3 covers 13 residues. The CDR3 loop reads CASSLESTDTQYF. The CDR3 DNA reads as TGTGCCAGCAGCTTGGAGAGCACAGATACGCAGTATTTT.

The gene calls are TRBV7-6 and TRBJ2-5; D may be TRBD1 (5 bases). CDR3 length: 15 amino acids. V was pared by 5 bases and J by 4 bases, with 17 bases between. The germline gives CDR1 SGHVS, CDR2 FNYEAQ. DNA for the CDR3: TGTGCCAGCAGCGCCGCCAGGGTTTTGAGAGAGACCCAGTACTTC. As protein: CASSAARVLRETQYF. The full variable domain, completed using reference TRBV7-6 and TRBJ2-5, is GAGVSQSPRYKVTKRGQDVALRCDPISGHVSLYWYRQALGQGPEFLTYFNYEAQQDKSGLPNDRFSAERPEGSISTLTIQRTEQRDSAMYRCASSAARVLRETQYFGPGTRLLVL.

This clone was seen a few times. The chain links TRBV19 to TRBJ1-5, with D perhaps matching TRBD1 (6 bases). V gave up 4 bases and J gave up 0 bases, with 7 bases separating them. The length of the CDR3 is 14 residues. Germline-derived CDR1 and CDR2 are LNHDA and SQIVND (reference sequence). The CDR3 bases are TGTGCCAGTAGTAGGGGGCATAGCAATCAGCCCCAGCATTTT. Protein product: CASSRGHSNQPQHF.

This clone was seen more than once but under ten times. The genes are TRBV19 and TRBJ1-5; TRBD1 aligns across 11 bases. V dropped 6 bases and J dropped 4; count of bases not matched to a gene: 11. The CDR3 spans 17 residues. The germline V gene encodes CDR1 LNHDA and CDR2 SQIVND (reference sequence). For the CDR3, the DNA is TGTGCCAGTAGGACCGGGACAGGGGGAGGAAGTAATCAGCCCCAGCATTTT. It specifies CASRTGTGGGSNQPQHF.

This rearrangement joins TRBV15 to TRBJ2-1; D might be TRBD2 (6 bases). V was shortened by 1 base and J by 0 bases, with 10 bases between the two germline ends. CDR1 is LNHNV, CDR2 YYDKDF, per germline (reference sequence). The CDR3 sequence is 16 residues long. The CDR3 here is CATSRGRGSSYNEQFF. CDR3 coding DNA: TGTGCCACCAGCAGAGGTCGGGGGAGCTCCTACAATGAGCAGTTCTTC.

For this clone: Different DNA sequences within this sample yield the same CDR3. The chain employs TRBV28 and TRBJ1-4; tentative D call: TRBD1 (6 bases). This CDR3 is built from 15 residues. The V gene lost 0 bases and the J gene lost 5 bases, with 10 bases spanning the gap. Germline V CDR1 and CDR2: MDHEN, SYDVKM. CDR3 loop: CASSLWAGDNEKLFF. The CDR3 nucleotides are TGTGCCAGCAGTTTATGGGCAGGGGACAATGAAAAACTGTTTTTT.

Remarks on this clone: Other DNA sequences of this sample code for an identical CDR3. The V call is TRBV14, the J call TRBJ2-7; TRBD2 matches at 11 bases. Trimming took 3 bases from V and 3 from J; bases not matched to a gene: 4. In germline, CDR1 is SGHDN, CDR2 FVKESK. CDR3 length: 15 amino acids. DNA for the CDR3: TGTGCCAGCAGCCAGGCCGGGACTAGCGGCTACGAGCAGTACTTC. This codes for CASSQAGTSGYEQYF.

The chain couples TRBV7-9 to TRBJ2-1, with D unresolved. The V end lost 5 bases, the J end lost 3 bases, and 8 bases lay between the germline ends. CDR3 length equals 13 residues. CDR1 and CDR2 from the germline V gene are SEHNR and FQNEAQ (reference sequence). CDR3 region: CASSLERYNEQFF. The CDR3 coding sequence is TGTGCCAGCAGCCTCGAACGCTACAATGAGCAGTTCTTC.